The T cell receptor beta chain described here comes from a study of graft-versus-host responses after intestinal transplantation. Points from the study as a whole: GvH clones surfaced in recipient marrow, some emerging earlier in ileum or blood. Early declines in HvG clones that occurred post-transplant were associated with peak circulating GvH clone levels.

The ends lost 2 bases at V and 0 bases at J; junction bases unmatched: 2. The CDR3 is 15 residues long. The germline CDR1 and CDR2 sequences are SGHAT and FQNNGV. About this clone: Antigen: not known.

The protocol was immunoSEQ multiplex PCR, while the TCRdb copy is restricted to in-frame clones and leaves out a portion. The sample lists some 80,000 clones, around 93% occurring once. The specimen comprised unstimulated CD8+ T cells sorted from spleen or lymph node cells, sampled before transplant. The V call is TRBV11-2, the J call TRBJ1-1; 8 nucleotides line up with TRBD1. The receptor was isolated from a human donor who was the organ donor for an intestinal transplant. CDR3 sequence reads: CASSLRQGMNTEAFF. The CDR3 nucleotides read TGTGCCAGCAGCTTAAGACAGGGGATGAACACTGAAGCTTTCTTT. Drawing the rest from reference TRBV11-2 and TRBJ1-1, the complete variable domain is EAGVAQSPRYKIIEKRQSVAFWCNPISGHATLYWYQQILGQGPKLLIQFQNNGVVDDSQLPKDRFSAERLKGVDSTLKIQPAKLEDSAVYLCASSLRQGMNTEAFFGQGTRLTVV.